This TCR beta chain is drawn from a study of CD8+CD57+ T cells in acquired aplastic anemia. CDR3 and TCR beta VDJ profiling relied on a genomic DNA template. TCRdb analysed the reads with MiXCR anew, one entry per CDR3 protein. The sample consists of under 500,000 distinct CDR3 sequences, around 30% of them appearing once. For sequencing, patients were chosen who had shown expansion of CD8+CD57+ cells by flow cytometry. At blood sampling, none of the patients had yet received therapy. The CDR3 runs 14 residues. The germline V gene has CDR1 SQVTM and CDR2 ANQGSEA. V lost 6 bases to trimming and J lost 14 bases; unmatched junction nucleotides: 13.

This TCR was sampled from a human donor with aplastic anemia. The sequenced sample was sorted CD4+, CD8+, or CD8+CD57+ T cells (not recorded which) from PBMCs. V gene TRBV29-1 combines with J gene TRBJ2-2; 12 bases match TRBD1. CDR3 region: CSVASGTGGPNLFF. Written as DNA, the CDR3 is TGCAGCGTAGCCTCCGGGACAGGGGGCCCGAATCTGTTTTTT.